The source of this T cell receptor beta chain is a study of identical twins. General study findings and limits: Twin-shared out-of-frame alpha sequences showed excess low generation probability. Models came in too low on out-of-frame TCR alpha sharing in monozygotic twins.

TCRdb fed the 5' RACE reads into MiXCR, producing one record per CDR3 protein. The repertoire holds 1.5 million to 2 million distinct CDR3 sequences, with 25% to 35% as singletons. V gave up 2 bases and J gave up 5 bases, with 17 bases separating them. This CDR3 region has 16 residues. Germline V gene data show CDR1 as ENHRY and CDR2 as SYGVKD. Comments on this clonotype: Antigen: not known.

V gene TRBV10-3 combines with J gene TRBJ2-3; perhaps TRBD1 as D (5 bases). The sequenced material came from cord blood. The sequence was obtained from a newborn girl in good health. The CDR3 spells CAISELPGKGKDTQYF. For the CDR3, the DNA is TGTGCCATCAGTGAGCTTCCAGGGAAGGGAAAAGATACGCAGTATTTT.